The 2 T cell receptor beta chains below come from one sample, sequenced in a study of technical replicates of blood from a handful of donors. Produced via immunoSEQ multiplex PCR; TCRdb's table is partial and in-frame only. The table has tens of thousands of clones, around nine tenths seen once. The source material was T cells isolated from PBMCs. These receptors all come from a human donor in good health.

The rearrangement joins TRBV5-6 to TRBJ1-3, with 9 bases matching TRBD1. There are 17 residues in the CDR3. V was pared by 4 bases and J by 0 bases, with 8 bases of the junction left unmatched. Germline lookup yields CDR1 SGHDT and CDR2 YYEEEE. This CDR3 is CASSRIPGQGSGNTIYF. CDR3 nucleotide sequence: TGTGCCAGCAGCCGCATTCCGGGACAGGGCTCTGGAAACACCATATATTTT.

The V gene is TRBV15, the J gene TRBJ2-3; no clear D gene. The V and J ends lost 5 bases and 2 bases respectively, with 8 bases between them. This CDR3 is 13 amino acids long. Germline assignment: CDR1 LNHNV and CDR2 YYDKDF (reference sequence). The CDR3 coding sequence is TGTGCCACCAGCGGCGGTGACACAGATACGCAGTATTTT. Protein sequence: CATSGGDTDTQYF.